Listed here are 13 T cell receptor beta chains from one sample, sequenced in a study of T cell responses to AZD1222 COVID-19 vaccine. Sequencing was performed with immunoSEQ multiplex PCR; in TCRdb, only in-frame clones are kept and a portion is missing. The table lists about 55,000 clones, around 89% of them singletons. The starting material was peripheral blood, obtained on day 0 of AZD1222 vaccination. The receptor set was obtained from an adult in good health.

The CDR3 loop is CASSFGTSGEQFF. Written as DNA, the CDR3 is TGTGCCAGCAGCTTCGGGACTAGCGGTGAGCAGTTCTTC. The chain employs TRBV11-2 and TRBJ2-1; 11 nucleotides align to TRBD2. This CDR3 region has 13 residues. Germline trimming cut 3 bases from V and 9 bases from J; bases unmatched to any gene: 1. Looked up from germline, CDR1 is SGHAT and CDR2 is FQNNGV.

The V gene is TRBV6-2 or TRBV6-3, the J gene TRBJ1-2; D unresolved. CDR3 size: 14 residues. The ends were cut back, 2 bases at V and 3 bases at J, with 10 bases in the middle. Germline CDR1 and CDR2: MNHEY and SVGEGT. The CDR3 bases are TGTGCCAGCAGTTACCAGACCGGTCACTATGGCTACACCTTC. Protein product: CASSYQTGHYGYTF.

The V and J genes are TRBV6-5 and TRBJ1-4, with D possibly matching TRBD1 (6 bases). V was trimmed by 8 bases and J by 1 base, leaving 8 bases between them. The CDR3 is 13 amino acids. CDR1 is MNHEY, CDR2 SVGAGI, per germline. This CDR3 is CASQQGTNEKLFF. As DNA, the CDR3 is TGTGCCAGCCAACAGGGAACTAATGAAAAACTGTTTTTT.

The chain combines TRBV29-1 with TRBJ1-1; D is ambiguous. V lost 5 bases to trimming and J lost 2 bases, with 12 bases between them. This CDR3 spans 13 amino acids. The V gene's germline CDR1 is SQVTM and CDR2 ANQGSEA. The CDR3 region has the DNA TGCAGCGTTAACCGAGTGGGAAACACTGAAGCTTTCTTT. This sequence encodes CSVNRVGNTEAFF.

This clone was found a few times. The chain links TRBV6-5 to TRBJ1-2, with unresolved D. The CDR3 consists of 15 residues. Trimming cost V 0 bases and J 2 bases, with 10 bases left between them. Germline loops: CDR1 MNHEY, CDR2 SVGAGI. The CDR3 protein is CASSYSAQGNYGYTF. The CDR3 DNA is TGTGCCAGCAGTTACTCGGCCCAAGGGAACTATGGCTACACCTTC.

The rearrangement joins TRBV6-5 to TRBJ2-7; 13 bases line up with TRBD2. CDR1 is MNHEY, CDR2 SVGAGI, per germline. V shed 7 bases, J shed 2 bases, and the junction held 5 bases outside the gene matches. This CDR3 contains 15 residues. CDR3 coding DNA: TGTGCCAGCATTTCCGGGACTAGCGGGGCCTACGAGCAGTACTTC. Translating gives CASISGTSGAYEQYF.

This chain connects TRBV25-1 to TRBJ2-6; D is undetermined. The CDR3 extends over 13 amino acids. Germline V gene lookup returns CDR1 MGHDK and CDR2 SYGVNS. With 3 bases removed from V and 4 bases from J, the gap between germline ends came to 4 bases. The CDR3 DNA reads TGTGCCAGCAGTGATCCCGGGGCCAACGTCCTGACTTTC. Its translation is CASSDPGANVLTF.

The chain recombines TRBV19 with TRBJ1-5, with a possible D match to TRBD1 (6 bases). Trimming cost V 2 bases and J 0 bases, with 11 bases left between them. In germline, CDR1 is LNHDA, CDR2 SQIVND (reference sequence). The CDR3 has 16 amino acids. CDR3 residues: CASSINRQVSNQPQHF. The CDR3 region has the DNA TGTGCCAGTAGTATAAACCGACAGGTTAGCAATCAGCCCCAGCATTTT.

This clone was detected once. This CDR3 is CASSPGTGGIGELFF. The CDR3 DNA reads as TGTGCCAGCAGCCCCGGGACAGGGGGGATCGGGGAGCTGTTTTTT. The V gene is TRBV3-1 (or the pseudogene TRBV3-2), the J gene TRBJ2-2; 11 bases are shared with TRBD1. Germline V gene lookup returns CDR1 LGHDT and CDR2 YNNKEL (reference sequence). CDR3 size: 15 residues. J gave up 7 bases and V 4 bases, and 5 bases lay outside the gene matches.

The CDR3 spells CASNRGGGGWMNTEAFF. DNA of the CDR3: TGTGCCAGTAATCGAGGAGGGGGCGGCTGGATGAACACTGAAGCTTTCTTT. The rearrangement uses TRBV19 and TRBJ1-1; TRBD1 aligns across 7 bases. J gave up 0 bases and V 7 bases, and 14 bases lay outside the gene matches. CDR1 is LNHDA and CDR2 is SQIVND in the germline V gene (reference sequence). The CDR3 contains 17 residues.

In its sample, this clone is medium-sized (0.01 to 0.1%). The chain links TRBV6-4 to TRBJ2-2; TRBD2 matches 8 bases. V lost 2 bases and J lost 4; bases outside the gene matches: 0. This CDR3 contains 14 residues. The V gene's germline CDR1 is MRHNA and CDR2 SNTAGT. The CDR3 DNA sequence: TGTGCCAGCAGTGACGGGACTAGCACCGGGGAGCTGTTTTTT. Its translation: CASSDGTSTGELFF.

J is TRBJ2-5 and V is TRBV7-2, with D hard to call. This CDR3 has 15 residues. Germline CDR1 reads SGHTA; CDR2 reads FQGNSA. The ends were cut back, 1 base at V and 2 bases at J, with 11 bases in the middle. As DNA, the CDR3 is TGTGCCAGCAGCTTAGTGGGCGGCATTCAAGAGACCCAGTACTTC. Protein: CASSLVGGIQETQYF.

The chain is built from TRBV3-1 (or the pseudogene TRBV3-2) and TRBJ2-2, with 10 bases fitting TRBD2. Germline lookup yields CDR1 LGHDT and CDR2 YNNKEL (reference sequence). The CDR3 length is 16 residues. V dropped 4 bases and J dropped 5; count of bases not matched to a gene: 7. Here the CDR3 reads CASSPLGAGGTGELFF. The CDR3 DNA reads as TGTGCCAGCAGCCCGCTGGGAGCGGGGGGGACCGGGGAGCTGTTTTTT.